Listed below are T cell receptor beta chains from one sample, sequenced in a study of CD8 T cells in ankylosing spondylitis. A single record per CDR3 protein comes from TCRdb applying MiXCR to the 5' RACE reads. This sample has roughly 180,000 distinct CDR3 sequences, with around a tenth found just once. The sequencing input was blood, either unsorted or a sorted T cell fraction (not recorded which). The receptors come from a female donor with ankylosing spondylitis or in good health (not recorded which). CDR3s include the opening cysteine and the closing phenylalanine or tryptophan. The D gene is left open where the match is weak. Only part of the rows carry a size: once, few, many, or a class if the clone is expanded.

j_call: TRBJ2-5
cdr3_length: 13
v_call: TRBV12-3/TRBV12-4
clone_size: many
d_call: NA
cdr3_aa: CASSLRGQETQYF
cdr3_nt: TGTGCCAGCAGTTTAAGGGGTCAAGAGACCCAGTACTTC

j_call: TRBJ1-2
cdr3_length: 14
v_call: TRBV6-4
clone_size: NA
d_call: NA
cdr3_aa: CASSKDPTNYGYTF
cdr3_nt: TGTGCCAGCAGCAAGGATCCGACCAACTATGGCTACACCTTC

j_call: TRBJ1-5
cdr3_length: 13
v_call: TRBV27
clone_size: few
d_call: NA
cdr3_aa: CASSWGGHQPQHF
cdr3_nt: TGTGCCAGCAGCTGGGGCGGCCATCAGCCCCAGCATTTT

j_call: TRBJ2-3
cdr3_length: 18
v_call: TRBV5-1
clone_size: NA
d_call: TRBD2
cdr3_aa: CASSPGTSGRLRTDTQYF
cdr3_nt: TGCGCCAGCAGCCCCGGGACTAGCGGGAGGCTTCGCACAGATACGCAGTATTTT

j_call: TRBJ2-3
cdr3_length: 18
v_call: TRBV11-1
clone_size: few
d_call: NA
cdr3_aa: CASSLAVVLGISTDTQYF
cdr3_nt: TGTGCCAGCAGCTTAGCAGTCGTTTTGGGCATTAGCACAGATACGCAGTATTTT

j_call: TRBJ2-2
cdr3_length: 14
v_call: TRBV28
clone_size: many
d_call: NA
cdr3_aa: CASSSELVWGELFF
cdr3_nt: TGTGCCAGCAGTTCCGAATTAGTTTGGGGGGAGCTGTTTTTT

j_call: TRBJ2-3
cdr3_length: 15
v_call: TRBV7-2
clone_size: many
d_call: TRBD2
cdr3_aa: CASSLTSGSADTQYF
cdr3_nt: TGTGCCAGCAGCTTAACTAGCGGGAGTGCAGATACGCAGTATTTT

j_call: TRBJ2-7
cdr3_length: 13
v_call: TRBV19
clone_size: NA
d_call: NA
cdr3_aa: CASSIGSGYEQYF
cdr3_nt: TGTGCCAGTAGTATAGGTTCGGGGTACGAGCAGTACTTC

j_call: TRBJ1-4
cdr3_length: 15
v_call: TRBV12-3/TRBV12-4
clone_size: many
d_call: NA
cdr3_aa: CASSSVGGRGEKLFF
cdr3_nt: TGTGCCAGCAGTTCCGTCGGGGGGCGTGGAGAAAAACTGTTTTTT

j_call: TRBJ2-7
cdr3_length: 14
v_call: TRBV28
clone_size: once
d_call: NA
cdr3_aa: CASSFSPSTYEQYF
cdr3_nt: TGTGCCAGCAGTTTTTCCCCATCCACTTACGAGCAGTACTTC

j_call: TRBJ2-1
cdr3_length: 15
v_call: TRBV20-1
clone_size: many
d_call: NA
cdr3_aa: CSVLWWEASYNEQFF
cdr3_nt: TGCAGTGTCCTATGGTGGGAGGCCTCCTACAATGAGCAGTTCTTC

j_call: TRBJ2-3
cdr3_length: 14
v_call: TRBV4-2
clone_size: few
d_call: TRBD2
cdr3_aa: CASSQGLASDTQYF
cdr3_nt: TGTGCCAGCAGCCAAGGACTAGCGTCAGATACGCAGTATTTT

j_call: TRBJ2-1
cdr3_length: 14
v_call: TRBV5-4
clone_size: few
d_call: TRBD1
cdr3_aa: CASSHGTAYNEQFF
cdr3_nt: TGTGCCAGCAGCCACGGGACAGCCTACAATGAGCAGTTCTTC

j_call: TRBJ2-7
cdr3_length: 13
v_call: TRBV7-9
clone_size: many
d_call: NA
cdr3_aa: CASSLSGVDEQYF
cdr3_nt: TGTGCCAGCAGCTTATCGGGAGTGGACGAGCAGTACTTC

j_call: TRBJ2-7
cdr3_length: 12
v_call: TRBV11-2
clone_size: many
d_call: NA
cdr3_aa: CASSSGLYEQYF
cdr3_nt: TGTGCCAGCAGCTCCGGACTTTACGAGCAGTACTTC